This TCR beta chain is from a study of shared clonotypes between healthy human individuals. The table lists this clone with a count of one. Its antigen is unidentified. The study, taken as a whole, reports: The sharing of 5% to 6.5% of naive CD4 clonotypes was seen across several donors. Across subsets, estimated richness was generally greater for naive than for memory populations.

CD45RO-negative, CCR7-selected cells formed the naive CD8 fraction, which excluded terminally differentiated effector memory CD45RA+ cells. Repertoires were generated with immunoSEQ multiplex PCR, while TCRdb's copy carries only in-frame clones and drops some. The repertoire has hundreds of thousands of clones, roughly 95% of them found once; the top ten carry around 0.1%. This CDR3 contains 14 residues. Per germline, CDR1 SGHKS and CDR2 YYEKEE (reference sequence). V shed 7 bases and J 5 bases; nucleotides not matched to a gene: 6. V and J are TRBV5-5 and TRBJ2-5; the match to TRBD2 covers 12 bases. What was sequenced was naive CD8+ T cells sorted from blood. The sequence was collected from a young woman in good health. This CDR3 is CASLGLAGLETQYF. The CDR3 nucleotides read TGTGCCAGCCTTGGACTAGCGGGACTGGAGACCCAGTACTTC.